A single sample is the source of the 16 T cell receptor beta chains below, sequenced in a study of shared clonotypes between healthy human individuals. Naive CD8 isolation took CD45RO-negative cells positively selected for CCR7 and excluded terminally differentiated effector memory CD45RA+ cells. Some clones are missing from TCRdb's copy, which holds only in-frame ones; the method was immunoSEQ multiplex PCR. The sample has roughly 2.1 million clones, about 93% seen once. The sample was naive CD8+ T cells from PBMCs. All receptors come from a man younger than 35 in good health. Some clones in this sample may be carry-over from other donors' samples.

The chain links TRBV15 to TRBJ2-3; D ambiguous. The germline V gene has CDR1 LNHNV and CDR2 YYDKDF (reference sequence). This CDR3 has 15 amino acids. Trimming took 1 base from V and 0 from J, leaving 8 bases between them. The CDR3 spells CATSRAGTSTDTQYF. CDR3 DNA sequence: TGTGCCACCAGCAGAGCGGGTACTAGCACAGATACGCAGTATTTT.

CDR3 in amino acids: CASSEGWGHYTF. CDR3 bases: TGTGCCAGCAGTGAGGGTTGGGGGCACTACACCTTC. The chain employs TRBV25-1 and TRBJ1-2; TRBD1 is a possible D gene (6 bases). V shed 3 bases and J shed 10 bases, with 12 bases lying between them. The CDR3 has 12 residues. Germline CDR1 reads MGHDK; CDR2 reads SYGVNS.

The chain uses TRBV5-8 and TRBJ1-1; D remains ambiguous. Trimming cost V 4 bases and J 7 bases, with 11 bases left between them. Germline V gene lookup returns CDR1 SGHTS and CDR2 YDEGEE. The CDR3 is 12 amino acids. The CDR3 bases are TGTGCCAGCAGCGTCCAAACCTTTGAAGCTTTCTTT. Translated, it gives CASSVQTFEAFF.

V usage is TRBV27 and J usage is TRBJ2-5, with D perhaps TRBD2 (5 bases). V was trimmed by 8 bases and J by 5 bases, leaving 18 bases between them. This CDR3 has 14 amino acids. From germline, CDR1 is MNHEY and CDR2 SMNVEV (reference sequence). The CDR3 loop is CASCTTSLHETQYF. CDR3 bases: TGTGCCAGCTGTACTACTAGTCTCCACGAGACCCAGTACTTC.

The chain joins TRBV4-1 to TRBJ2-1; TRBD1 matches 7 bases. CDR3 length equals 16 residues. V shed 3 bases, J shed 4 bases, and the junction held 9 bases outside the gene matches. Germline V gene sequence: CDR1 MGHRA, CDR2 YSYEKL. The CDR3 bases are TGCGCCAGCAGCCAGCCCTGGACAGGTATATACAATGAGCAGTTCTTC. Its protein is CASSQPWTGIYNEQFF.

V and J are TRBV10-2 and TRBJ2-2; maybe TRBD1 (6 bases). The CDR3 runs 15 residues. Per the germline V gene, CDR1 is WSHSY and CDR2 is SAAADI. V lost 6 bases and J 3 bases, leaving 14 bases between the germline ends. CDR3 in amino acids: CASRGAGSHTGELFF. For the CDR3, the DNA is TGCGCCAGCAGGGGGGCAGGGAGCCACACCGGGGAGCTGTTTTTT.

The chain couples TRBV6-5 to TRBJ2-7; D might be TRBD1 (5 bases). Germline lookup yields CDR1 MNHEY and CDR2 SVGAGI. V was clipped by 0 bases and J by 10 bases, with 10 bases between them. The CDR3 has 12 residues. The CDR3: CASSYSGRDQYF. CDR3 sequence (DNA): TGTGCCAGCAGTTACTCGGGGCGAGATCAGTACTTC.

V and J are TRBV27 and TRBJ2-3, with 7 bases fitting TRBD1. The V gene's germline CDR1 is MNHEY and CDR2 SMNVEV (reference sequence). After removal of 0 bases from V and 2 bases from J, the junction contained 5 bases not matched to a gene. This CDR3 comprises 16 residues. As DNA, the CDR3 is TGTGCCAGCAGTTTATCTGACAGGGCTTACACAGATACGCAGTATTTT. It encodes CASSLSDRAYTDTQYF.

This clone was seen once. V usage is TRBV5-6 and J usage is TRBJ1-2; the D gene is possibly TRBD1 (5 bases). Trimming shortened V by 6 bases and J by 4 bases, and 16 bases separated the two germline ends. Germline loops: CDR1 SGHDT, CDR2 YYEEEE. There are 14 residues in the CDR3. CDR3 sequence reads: CASKLRPQGYGYTF. CDR3 nucleotide sequence: TGTGCCAGCAAACTTCGTCCCCAGGGCTATGGCTACACCTTC.

The rearrangement uses TRBV5-4 and TRBJ1-1; 9 nucleotides agree with TRBD1. The junction had 1 base not matched to a gene; V was cut back by 9 bases and J by 7 bases. The CDR3 has 10 amino acids. The germline gives CDR1 SGHNT, CDR2 YYREEE (reference sequence). The chain's CDR3 is CATGQGEAFF. CDR3 DNA sequence: TGTGCCACGGGACAGGGTGAAGCTTTCTTT.

The chain carries TRBV2 and TRBJ2-1; tentatively, D is TRBD2 (5 bases). Trimming took 3 bases from V and 8 from J, leaving 8 bases between them. The CDR3 is 12 amino acids. Looked up from germline, CDR1 is SNHLY and CDR2 is FYNNEI. The CDR3 reads CASSDAADEQFF. For the CDR3, the DNA is TGTGCCAGCAGTGACGCAGCGGATGAGCAGTTCTTC. Together with reference TRBV2 and TRBJ2-1, the CDR3 gives the full variable domain: EPEVTQTPSHQVTQMGQEVILRCVPISNHLYFYWYRQILGQKVEFLVSFYNNEISEKSEIFDDQFSVERPDGSNFTLKIRSTKLEDSAMYFCASSDAADEQFFGPGTRLTVL.

The genes are TRBV28 and TRBJ2-7, with D perhaps matching TRBD1 (7 bases). V gave up 7 bases and J gave up 2 bases, with 21 bases separating them. The CDR3 covers 16 residues. CDR1 and CDR2 (germline): MDHEN, SYDVKM. The CDR3: CASTSPSRGATYEQYF. The CDR3 nucleotides are TGTGCCAGCACCTCCCCCTCCAGGGGGGCGACCTACGAGCAGTACTTC.

The rearrangement uses TRBV9 and TRBJ2-7; 7 nucleotides agree with TRBD1. Germline V gene sequence: CDR1 SGDLS, CDR2 YYNGEE. Germline trimming cut 4 bases from V and 2 bases from J; bases unmatched to any gene: 6. The CDR3 is 14 residues long. CDR3 sequence reads: CASSLTGNPYEQYF. CDR3 in DNA: TGTGCCAGCAGCCTGACAGGGAATCCCTACGAGCAGTACTTC.

The chain joins TRBV11-2 to TRBJ2-1; 7 bases fit TRBD2. The junction had 11 bases not matched to a gene; V was cut back by 4 bases and J by 5 bases. CDR1 is SGHAT and CDR2 is FQNNGV in the germline V gene. CDR3 length: 16 amino acids. CDR3 DNA sequence: TGTGCCAGCAGCTATGGTGGGCTAGCGGTAGACAATGAGCAGTTCTTC. Its translation: CASSYGGLAVDNEQFF.

The rearrangement links TRBV5-6 to TRBJ2-7; no definite D call. Trimming removed 2 bases from V and 3 bases from J, with 12 bases in between. The CDR3 runs 14 residues. The germline gives CDR1 SGHDT, CDR2 YYEEEE. CDR3 loop: CASSFSNNVYEQYF. CDR3 DNA sequence: TGTGCCAGCAGCTTCAGTAACAACGTCTACGAGCAGTACTTC.

This clone has only a few counts. This sample includes further DNA sequences coding for the same CDR3. The chain uses TRBV28 and TRBJ1-1; unclear D gene. Trimming stripped 3 bases from V and 0 bases from J, with 5 bases between. The CDR3 has 13 amino acids. Germline CDR1 reads MDHEN; CDR2 reads SYDVKM. For the CDR3, the DNA is TGTGCCAGCAGTTTGTACCTGAACACTGAAGCTTTCTTT. Translated, it gives CASSLYLNTEAFF.